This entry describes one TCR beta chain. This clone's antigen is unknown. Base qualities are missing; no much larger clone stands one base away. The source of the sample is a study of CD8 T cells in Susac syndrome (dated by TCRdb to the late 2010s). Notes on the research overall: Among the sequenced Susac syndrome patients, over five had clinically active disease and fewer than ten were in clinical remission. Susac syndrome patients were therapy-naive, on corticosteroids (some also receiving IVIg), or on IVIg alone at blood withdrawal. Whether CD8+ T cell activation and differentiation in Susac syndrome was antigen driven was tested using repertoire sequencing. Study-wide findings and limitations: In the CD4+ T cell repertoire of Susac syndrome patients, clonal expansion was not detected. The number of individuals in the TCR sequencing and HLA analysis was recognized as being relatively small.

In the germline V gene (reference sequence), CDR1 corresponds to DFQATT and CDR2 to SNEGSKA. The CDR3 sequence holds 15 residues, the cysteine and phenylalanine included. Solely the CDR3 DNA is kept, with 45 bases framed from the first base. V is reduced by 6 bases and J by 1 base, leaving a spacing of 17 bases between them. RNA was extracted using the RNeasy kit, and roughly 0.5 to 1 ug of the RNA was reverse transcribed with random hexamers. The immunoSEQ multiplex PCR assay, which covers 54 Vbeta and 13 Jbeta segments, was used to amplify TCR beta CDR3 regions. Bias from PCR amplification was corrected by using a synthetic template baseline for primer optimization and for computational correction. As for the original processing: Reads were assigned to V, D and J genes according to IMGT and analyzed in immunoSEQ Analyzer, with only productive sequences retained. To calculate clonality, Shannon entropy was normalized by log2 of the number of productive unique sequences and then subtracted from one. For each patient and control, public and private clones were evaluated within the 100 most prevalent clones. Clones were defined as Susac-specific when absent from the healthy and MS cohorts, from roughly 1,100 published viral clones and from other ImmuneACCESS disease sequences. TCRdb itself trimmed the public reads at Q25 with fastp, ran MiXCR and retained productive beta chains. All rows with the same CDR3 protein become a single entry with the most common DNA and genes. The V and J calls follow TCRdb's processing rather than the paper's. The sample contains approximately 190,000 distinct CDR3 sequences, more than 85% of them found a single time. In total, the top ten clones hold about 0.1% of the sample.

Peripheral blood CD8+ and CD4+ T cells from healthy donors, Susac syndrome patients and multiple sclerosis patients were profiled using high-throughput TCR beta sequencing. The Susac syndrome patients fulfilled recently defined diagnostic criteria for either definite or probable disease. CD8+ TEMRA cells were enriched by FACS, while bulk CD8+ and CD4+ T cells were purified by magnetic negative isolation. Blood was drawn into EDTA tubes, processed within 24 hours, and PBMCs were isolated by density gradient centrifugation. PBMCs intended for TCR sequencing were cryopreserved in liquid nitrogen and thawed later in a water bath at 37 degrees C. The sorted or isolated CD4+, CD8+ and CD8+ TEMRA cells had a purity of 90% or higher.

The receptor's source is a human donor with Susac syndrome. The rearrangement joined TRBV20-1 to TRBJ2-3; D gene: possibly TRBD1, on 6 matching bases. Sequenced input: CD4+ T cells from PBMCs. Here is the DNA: TGCAGTGCCCGGAAAATAGGGGGTGGCACAGATACGCAGTATTTT. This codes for CSARKIGGGTDTQYF.